Many counts were recorded for the clone carrying this TCR beta chain. One end of the junction does not line up with germline, which may come from a read error. Arm-PCR of CDR3 regions and iRepertoire HTBI primers were the basis on which TCR beta libraries were built. Each CDR3 protein is one row after TCRdb ran MiXCR on the multiplex PCR reads. Among roughly 430,000 distinct CDR3 sequences listed, about 17% were seen once. Specified time point: newly diagnosed GD, antithyroid drugs for less than 3 months. Making the TCR library involved RNA that had been extracted from PBMCs. Nine milliliters of peripheral blood were taken and placed in EDTA tubes. This sample stems from a study of regulatory T cells in long-lasting Graves disease. Per germline, CDR1 DFQATT and CDR2 SNEGSKA (reference sequence). CDR3 size: 12 residues. A further study also used this sample, focusing on T cells in Graves' hyperthyroidism and ophthalmopathy.

The chain has TRBV20-1 and TRBJ2-1; D is perhaps TRBD2 (6 bases). Sample: peripheral blood mononuclear cells (PBMCs), taken at new diagnosis, from a patient treated with antithyroid drugs. The sequence was collected from a woman aged 25 to 39 with Graves disease. CDR3 DNA: TGCAGTGCCAGAGGAGGGGACAATGAGCAGTTCTTC. Its protein is CSARGGDNEQFF.